This T cell receptor beta chain was recovered during a study of T cell changes during pregnancy in multiple sclerosis. V dropped 7 bases and J dropped 4; count of bases not matched to a gene: 4. The CDR3 is 13 amino acids. Germline V lookup: CDR1 SGHDT, CDR2 YYEEEE. The table came from immunoSEQ multiplex PCR; TCRdb's copy has only in-frame clones and leaves some out. This sample has about 86,000 clones, with approximately 90% found just once. This chain links TRBV5-6 with TRBJ1-4; the match to TRBD1 covers 7 bases. This receptor was identified in a female donor in good health, enrolled as a control in a pregnancy study. The sequenced sample was peripheral blood, obtained in the first trimester of pregnancy. CDR3 DNA: TGTGCCAGCCGGGACAGATATAATGAAAAACTGTTTTTT. This sequence encodes CASRDRYNEKLFF.